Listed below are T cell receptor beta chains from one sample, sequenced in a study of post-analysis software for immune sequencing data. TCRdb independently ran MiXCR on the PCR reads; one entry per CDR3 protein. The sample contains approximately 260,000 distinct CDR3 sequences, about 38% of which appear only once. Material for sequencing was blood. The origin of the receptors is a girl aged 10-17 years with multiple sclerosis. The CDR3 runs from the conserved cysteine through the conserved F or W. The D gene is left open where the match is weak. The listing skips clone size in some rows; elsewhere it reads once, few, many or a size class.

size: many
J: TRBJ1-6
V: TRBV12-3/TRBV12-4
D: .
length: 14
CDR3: CASSLGLGNSPLHF
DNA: TGTGCCAGCAGTTTGGGGCTTGGAAATTCACCCCTCCACTTT

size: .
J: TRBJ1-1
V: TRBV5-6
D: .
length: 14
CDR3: CASSLGFMNTEAFF
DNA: TGTGCCAGCAGCTTGGGCTTTATGAACACTGAAGCTTTCTTT

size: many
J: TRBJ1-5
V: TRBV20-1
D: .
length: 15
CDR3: CSATRDGLSNQPQHF
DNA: TGCAGTGCCACCCGGGACGGCTTGAGCAATCAGCCCCAGCATTTT

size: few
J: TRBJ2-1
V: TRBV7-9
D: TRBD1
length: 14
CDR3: CASSPRDRGHEQFF
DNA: TGTGCCAGCAGCCCCCGAGACAGGGGTCATGAGCAGTTCTTC

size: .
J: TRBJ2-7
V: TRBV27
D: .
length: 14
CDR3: CASSSWGSAYEQYF
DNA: TGTGCCAGCAGTTCCTGGGGCAGTGCCTACGAGCAGTACTTC

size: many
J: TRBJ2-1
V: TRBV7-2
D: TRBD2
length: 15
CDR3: CASSRRLAGDNEQFF
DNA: TGTGCCAGCAGCCGTCGACTAGCGGGAGACAATGAGCAGTTCTTC

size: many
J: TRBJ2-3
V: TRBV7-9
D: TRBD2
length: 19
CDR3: CASSPPGLAGGPGTDTQYF
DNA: TGTGCCAGCAGCCCACCGGGACTAGCGGGGGGGCCCGGCACAGATACGCAGTATTTT

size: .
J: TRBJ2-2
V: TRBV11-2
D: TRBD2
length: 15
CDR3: CASSLRLAGKGELFF
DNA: TGTGCCAGCAGCCTACGACTAGCGGGGAAAGGGGAGCTGTTTTTT

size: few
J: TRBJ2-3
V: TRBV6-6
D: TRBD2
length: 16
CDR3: CASSLTSGSKTDTQYF
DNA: TGTGCCAGCAGCTTGACTAGCGGGAGCAAGACAGATACGCAGTATTTT

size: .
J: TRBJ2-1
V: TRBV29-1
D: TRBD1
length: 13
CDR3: CSVRDRHGNEQFF
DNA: TGCAGCGTGAGGGACAGGCATGGCAATGAGCAGTTCTTC

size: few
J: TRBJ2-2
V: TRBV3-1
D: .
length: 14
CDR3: CASSHQRGTGELFF
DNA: TGTGCCAGCAGCCACCAGCGAGGCACCGGGGAGCTGTTTTTT

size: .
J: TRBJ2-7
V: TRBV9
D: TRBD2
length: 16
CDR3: CASSVGLSGSFYEQYF
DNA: TGTGCCAGCAGCGTAGGACTTAGCGGGAGCTTCTACGAGCAGTACTTC

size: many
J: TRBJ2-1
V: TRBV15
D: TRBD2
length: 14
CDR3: CATGTSMGPAEQFF
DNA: TGTGCCACCGGGACTAGCATGGGCCCGGCTGAGCAGTTCTTC

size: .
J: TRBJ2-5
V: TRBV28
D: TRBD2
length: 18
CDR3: CASSPGRTSGVLAGEQYF
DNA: TGTGCCAGCAGCCCCGGCCGGACTAGCGGGGTCTTGGCGGGTGAGCAGTACTTC

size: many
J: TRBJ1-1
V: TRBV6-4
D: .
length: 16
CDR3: CASSPGGDLVDTEAFF
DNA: TGTGCCAGCAGTCCCGGGGGGGATCTCGTGGACACTGAAGCTTTCTTT

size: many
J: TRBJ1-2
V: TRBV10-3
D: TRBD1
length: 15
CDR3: CAITDRGPLNYGYTF
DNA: TGTGCCATAACGGACAGGGGGCCCCTTAATTATGGCTACACCTTC

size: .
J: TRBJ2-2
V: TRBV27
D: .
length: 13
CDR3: CASSWHPTGELFF
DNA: TGTGCCAGCAGTTGGCATCCCACCGGGGAGCTGTTTTTT

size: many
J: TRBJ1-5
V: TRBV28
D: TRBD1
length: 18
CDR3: CASSADRGRAGSNQPQHF
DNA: TGTGCCAGCAGCGCTGACAGGGGCCGGGCGGGTAGCAATCAGCCCCAGCATTTT

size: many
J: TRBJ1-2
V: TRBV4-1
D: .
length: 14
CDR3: CASSQVGQFYGYTF
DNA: TGCGCCAGCAGCCAAGTAGGTCAATTCTATGGCTACACCTTC

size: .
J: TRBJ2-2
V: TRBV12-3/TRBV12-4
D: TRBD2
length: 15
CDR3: CASTRGGASTGELFF
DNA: TGTGCCAGCACCCGGGGGGGTGCCAGCACCGGGGAGCTGTTTTTT

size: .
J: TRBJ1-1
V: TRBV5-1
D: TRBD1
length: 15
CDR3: CASSVTGGTNTEAFF
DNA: TGCGCCAGCAGCGTGACAGGGGGCACGAACACTGAAGCTTTCTTT

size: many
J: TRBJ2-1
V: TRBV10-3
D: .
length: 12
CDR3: CAISESYNEQFF
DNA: TGTGCCATCAGTGAGTCATACAATGAGCAGTTCTTC

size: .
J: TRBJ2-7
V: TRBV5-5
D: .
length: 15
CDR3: CASSLSRTVSYEQYF
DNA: TGTGCCAGCAGCTTGAGCAGGACAGTCTCCTACGAGCAGTACTTC

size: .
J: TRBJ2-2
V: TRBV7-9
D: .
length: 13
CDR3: CASSSMTSRELFF
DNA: TGTGCCAGCAGCTCCATGACATCCAGGGAGCTGTTTTTT

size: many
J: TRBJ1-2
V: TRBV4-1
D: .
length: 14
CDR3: CASSQGDSPYGYTF
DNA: TGCGCCAGCAGCCAAGGTGACAGCCCCTATGGCTACACCTTC

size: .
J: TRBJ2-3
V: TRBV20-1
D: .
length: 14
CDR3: CSARRRDSTDTQYF
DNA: TGCAGTGCTAGACGTCGGGACAGCACAGATACGCAGTATTTT

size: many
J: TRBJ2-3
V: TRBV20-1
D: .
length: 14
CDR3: CSATRDLGMDTQYF
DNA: TGCAGTGCTACCCGGGACTTGGGGATGGATACGCAGTATTTT

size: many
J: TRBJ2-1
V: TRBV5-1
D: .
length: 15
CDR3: CASSLFEQNKNEQFF
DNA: TGCGCCAGCAGCTTGTTCGAACAGAATAAAAATGAGCAGTTCTTC

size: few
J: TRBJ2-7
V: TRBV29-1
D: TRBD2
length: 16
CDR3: CSVGGSGGPSSYEQYF
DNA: TGCAGCGTCGGAGGTAGCGGGGGGCCGAGCTCCTACGAGCAGTACTTC

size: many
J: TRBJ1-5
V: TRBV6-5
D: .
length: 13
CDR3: CASSFREDQPQHF
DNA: TGTGCCAGCAGTTTTAGGGAGGATCAGCCCCAGCATTTT

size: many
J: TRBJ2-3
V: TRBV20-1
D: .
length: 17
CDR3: CSASADTRYSSTDTQYF
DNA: TGCAGTGCTAGTGCGGACACCCGATACTCTAGCACAGATACGCAGTATTTT

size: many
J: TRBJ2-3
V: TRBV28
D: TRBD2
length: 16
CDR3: CASSQRGTSFTDTQYF
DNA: TGTGCCAGCAGCCAACGAGGGACTAGCTTCACAGATACGCAGTATTTT

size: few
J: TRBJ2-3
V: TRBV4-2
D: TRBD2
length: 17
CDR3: CASSQDLPLAGQDTQYF
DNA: TGTGCCAGCAGCCAAGATCTGCCGCTAGCGGGGCAAGATACGCAGTATTTT

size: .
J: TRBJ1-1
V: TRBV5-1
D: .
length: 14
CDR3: CASSLAELNTEAFF
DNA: TGCGCCAGCAGCTTGGCGGAACTGAACACTGAAGCTTTCTTT

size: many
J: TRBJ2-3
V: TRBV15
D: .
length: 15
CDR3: CATSRVTERTDTQYF
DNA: TGTGCCACCAGCAGAGTCACAGAACGCACAGATACGCAGTATTTT

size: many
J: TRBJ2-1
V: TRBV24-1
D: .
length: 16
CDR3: CATSDPRTSANNEQFF
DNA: TGTGCCACCAGTGATCCTCGTACGAGCGCCAACAATGAGCAGTTCTTC

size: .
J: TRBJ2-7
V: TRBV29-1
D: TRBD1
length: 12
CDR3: CSVEDRVYEQYF
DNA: TGCAGCGTTGAGGACAGGGTCTACGAGCAGTACTTC

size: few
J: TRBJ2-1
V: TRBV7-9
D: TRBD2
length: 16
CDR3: CASSFLAGGGYNEQFF
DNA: TGTGCCAGCAGCTTCCTAGCGGGAGGGGGATACAATGAGCAGTTCTTC